Below, 17 T cell receptor beta chains from the same sample are listed, as sequenced in a study of T-cell reconstitution after alpha-beta-depleted transplantation in children. During its preparation, the TCRbeta library received unique molecular identifiers. MiXCR was run by TCRdb on the PCR reads, yielding one entry per CDR3 protein. The sample carries some 640,000 distinct CDR3 sequences, around a sixth recorded once. Sample: PBMCs from the stem cell graft donor, taken from the stem cell graft. The receptors were gathered from a human donor who donated a stem cell graft to a child with acute myeloid leukemia.

This clonotype was detected only a few times. The chain is built from TRBV4-3 and TRBJ2-7; 8 bases are a match to TRBD1. The CDR3 extends over 14 amino acids. CDR1 is LGHNA, CDR2 YSLEER, per germline. The ends lost 2 bases at V and 4 bases at J; junction bases unmatched: 4. CDR3 nucleotides: TGCGCCAGCAGCCAAACCCACAGGGGGTACGAGCAGTACTTC. This sequence encodes CASSQTHRGYEQYF.

In this sample, this clonotype turned up many times. The chain joins TRBV11-2 to TRBJ2-5, with 12 nucleotides matching TRBD2. CDR3 length: 18 amino acids. Germline V gene data show CDR1 as SGHAT and CDR2 as FQNNGV. J lost 0 bases, V lost 2 bases, and 7 bases had no gene match. Here the CDR3 DNA reads TGTGCCAGCAGCTTACTAGGACTAGCGGGGCAGTACCAAGAGACCCAGTACTTC. Its translation is CASSLLGLAGQYQETQYF.

The V call is TRBV7-8, the J call TRBJ2-3, with D tentatively TRBD1 or TRBD2 (5 bases each). Trimming removed 3 bases at V and 6 bases at J, with 19 bases between. In germline, CDR1 is SGHVS, CDR2 FQNEAQ. The CDR3 sequence is 16 residues long. In DNA form, the CDR3 reads TGTGCCAGCAGCTTTGGTGACTCCGGGTGGGGGGATACGCAGTATTTT. Its protein is CASSFGDSGWGDTQYF.

In this sample, this clonotype turned up many times. This chain uses TRBV20-1 with TRBJ2-3; D call uncertain. In germline, CDR1 is DFQATT, CDR2 SNEGSKA (reference sequence). With 3 bases removed from V and 0 bases from J, the gap between germline ends came to 4 bases. The CDR3 totals 12 residues. The CDR3 is CSASGSTDTQYF. CDR3 sequence (DNA): TGCAGTGCTAGCGGGAGCACAGATACGCAGTATTTT.

This sequence joins TRBV7-9 and TRBJ2-5; 8 bases map to TRBD1. The J segment lost 4 bases and the V segment lost 2 bases, leaving 9 bases of the junction unmatched. The CDR3 runs 16 residues. The V gene's germline CDR1 is SEHNR and CDR2 FQNEAQ (reference sequence). CDR3 in amino acids: CASSLPQGASVETQYF. DNA of the CDR3: TGTGCCAGCAGCTTACCCCAGGGGGCAAGTGTAGAGACCCAGTACTTC.

This clonotype was recorded many times. The chain combines TRBV11-2 with TRBJ1-2, with D possibly being TRBD1 (6 bases). V was clipped by 5 bases and J by 8 bases, with 12 bases between them. In germline, CDR1 is SGHAT, CDR2 FQNNGV. The CDR3 has 12 residues. CDR3 DNA sequence: TGTGCCAGCAGCCTAGGGGGGTCCGGCTACACCTTC. Translating it yields CASSLGGSGYTF.

This clonotype has at least ten counts. This chain joins TRBV29-1 and TRBJ2-3; D is perhaps TRBD1 (5 bases). In germline, CDR1 is SQVTM, CDR2 ANQGSEA. Trimming left V 8 bases short and J 5 bases short, with 11 bases between. The CDR3 sequence is 11 residues long. For the CDR3, the DNA is TGCAGCCCCAGGGTTGGAGATACGCAGTATTTT. Its translation is CSPRVGDTQYF.

This clonotype was seen at least ten times. The gene calls are TRBV10-3 and TRBJ1-4; D uncertain. CDR1 and CDR2 from the germline V gene are ENHRY and SYGVKD. Deletions cut 2 bases from V and 5 bases from J, with 12 bases between. The CDR3 is made up of 15 amino acids. DNA of the CDR3: TGTGCCATCAGTGAGGGGGTCGCGGTGAATGAAAAACTGTTTTTT. It codes for CAISEGVAVNEKLFF.

This clonotype showed up many times. The chain employs TRBV20-1 and TRBJ2-5, with no clear D. CDR3 size: 14 residues. CDR1 and CDR2 (germline): DFQATT, SNEGSKA (reference sequence). Trimming cost V 5 bases and J 0 bases, with 13 bases left between them. CDR3 sequence: CSAPSDAYQETQYF. The CDR3 DNA sequence: TGCAGTGCTCCCTCCGACGCCTACCAAGAGACCCAGTACTTC.

This clonotype was counted ten times or more. The V call is TRBV7-2, the J call TRBJ1-1; tentative D call: TRBD1 (5 bases). The CDR3 has 13 amino acids. Germline CDR1 is SGHTA and CDR2 is FQGNSA. Trimming stripped 3 bases from V and 3 bases from J, with 8 bases between. The CDR3 protein is CASSLGPYTEAFF. The DNA for the CDR3 is TGTGCCAGCAGCTTGGGGCCATACACTGAAGCTTTCTTT.

The chain joins TRBV27 to TRBJ1-5, with a weak D call TRBD1 (6 bases). Trimming shortened V by 5 bases and J by 7 bases, and 15 bases separated the two germline ends. CDR1 is MNHEY, CDR2 SMNVEV, per germline (reference sequence). This CDR3 spans 14 amino acids. This chain's CDR3 is CASSPQGLRQPQHF. In DNA form, the CDR3 reads TGTGCCAGCAGTCCACAGGGTTTGAGACAGCCCCAGCATTTT.

This clonotype was observed many times. The chain joins TRBV20-1 to TRBJ2-5, with D possibly TRBD1 on 7 matching bases. Trimming pared 0 bases from V and 5 bases from J, leaving 19 bases between. Germline V gives CDR1 DFQATT, CDR2 SNEGSKA (reference sequence). The CDR3 is made up of 16 amino acids. CDR3 protein: CSARDAGQNYGETQYF. The CDR3 nucleotides read TGCAGTGCTAGAGATGCGGGACAGAACTATGGGGAGACCCAGTACTTC.

The V and J genes are TRBV12-3 or TRBV12-4 and TRBJ2-1; tentatively, D is TRBD2 (5 bases). This CDR3 contains 15 residues. Trimming pared 2 bases from V and 6 bases from J, leaving 14 bases between. CDR3 DNA sequence: TGTGCCAGCAGTTTACAACGGGGTCGCCCCAATGAGCAGTTCTTC. Protein sequence: CASSLQRGRPNEQFF.

This clonotype was seen many times. This chain links TRBV13 with TRBJ2-5; 14 nucleotides match TRBD2. The junction had 2 bases not matched to a gene; V was cut back by 3 bases and J by 2 bases. CDR1 and CDR2 (germline): PRHDT, FYEKMQ (reference sequence). CDR3 length: 16 residues. CDR3 bases: TGTGCCAGCAGCTTGCGACTAGCGGGGGGGCAAGAGACCCAGTACTTC. Translated: CASSLRLAGGQETQYF.

This clonotype was seen repeatedly, ten times or more. The chain uses TRBV29-1 and TRBJ2-5; unclear D gene. CDR3 length equals 14 residues. Looked up from germline, CDR1 is SQVTM and CDR2 is ANQGSEA. V was shortened by 4 bases and J by 1 base, with 13 bases between the two germline ends. CDR3 protein: CSVGASPPQETQYF. The CDR3, as DNA: TGCAGCGTTGGCGCCTCTCCCCCCCAAGAGACCCAGTACTTC.

Many counts were recorded for this clonotype. This chain links TRBV29-1 with TRBJ2-2; 8 nucleotides align to TRBD1. The V gene's germline CDR1 is SQVTM and CDR2 ANQGSEA. V was pared by 3 bases and J by 7 bases, with 7 bases of the junction left unmatched. This CDR3 has 14 residues. CDR3 loop: CSVDAQGAGGELFF. Written as DNA, the CDR3 is TGCAGCGTTGATGCGCAGGGGGCCGGCGGGGAGCTGTTTTTT.

This clonotype was counted only a few times. The genes are TRBV27 and TRBJ1-5; D is uncertain. CDR1 is MNHEY and CDR2 is SMNVEV in the germline V gene (reference sequence). V dropped 2 bases and J dropped 2 bases, with 7 bases sitting between them. The CDR3 is made up of 14 amino acids. The CDR3, as DNA: TGTGCCAGCAGTTTAATGGGTGGCAATCAGCCCCAGCATTTT. Its translation: CASSLMGGNQPQHF.